The sample holds a few counts of the clone carrying this T cell receptor (beta chain). This sample is drawn from a study of blood T cell repertoires in COVID-19. As for the study in general: Whether acute or convalescent, the COVID-19 samples came from the United States, Italy and Spain. The cDNA or gDNA used as material had been derived from T cells, B-cell-depleted T cells, or PBMCs.

The authors' processing: Reference gene primer amplification yielded estimated nucleated cell counts. TCRdb keeps only in-frame clones here, not all; method: immunoSEQ multiplex PCR. V and J calls plus clone size are reproduced from that table; the DNA served to infer D and trimming. The data contain some 73,000 clones, more than 80% of them seen just once; the ten biggest clones take up about a third. This CDR3 is built from 17 residues. The trim removed 4 bases at V and 10 bases at J, leaving 12 bases unmatched. CDR1 is SGDLS, CDR2 YYNGEE, per germline. This rearrangement joins TRBV9 to TRBJ1-6, with TRBD1 matching over 12 bases. The TCR sequence derives from a woman of 80 years or more with active or convalescent COVID-19. The sample consisted of peripheral blood. Here the CDR3 DNA reads TGTGCCAGCAGCCTGCACCCGGGACAGGGGGCCGAATCACCCCTCCACTTT. Amino acid sequence: CASSLHPGQGAESPLHF.